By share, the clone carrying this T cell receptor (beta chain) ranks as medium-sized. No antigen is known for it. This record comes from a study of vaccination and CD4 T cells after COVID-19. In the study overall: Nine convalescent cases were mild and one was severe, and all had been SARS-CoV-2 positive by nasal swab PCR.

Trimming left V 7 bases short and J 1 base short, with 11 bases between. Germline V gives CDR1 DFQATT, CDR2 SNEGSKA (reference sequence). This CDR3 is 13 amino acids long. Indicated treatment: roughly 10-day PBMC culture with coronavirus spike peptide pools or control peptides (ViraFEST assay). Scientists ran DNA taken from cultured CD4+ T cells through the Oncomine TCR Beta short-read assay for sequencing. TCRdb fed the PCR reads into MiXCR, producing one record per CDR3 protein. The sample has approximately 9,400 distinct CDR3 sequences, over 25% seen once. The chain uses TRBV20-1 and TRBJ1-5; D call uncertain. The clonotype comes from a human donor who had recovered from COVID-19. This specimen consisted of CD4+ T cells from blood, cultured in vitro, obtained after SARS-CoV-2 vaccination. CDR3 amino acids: CSGLGYSNQPQHF. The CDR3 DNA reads TGCAGTGGGCTAGGGTACAGCAATCAGCCCCAGCATTTT.